Following are 26 T cell receptor beta chains from one sample sequenced in a study of blood T cell repertoires in COVID-19 (dated by TCRdb to 2020 to 2022). Library method: the immunoSEQ multiplex PCR assay. This is the immuneACCESS table as TCRdb keeps it, with only in-frame sequences that have V and J called. A part of the clones is gone; compared with another copy, unresolved V genes explain less than half, and the rest is unexplained. Counted in this sample were under 550,000 clones; around 90% of them appeared once. The leading ten clones occupy more than 0.7% of the sample. Sequenced: peripheral blood. The receptors stem from a man between 18 and 29 years old with COVID-19, enrolled during active disease.

This clone was detected once. The J gene is TRBJ2-3, the V gene TRBV24-1; 10 positions match TRBD2. CDR3 length: 20 amino acids. After removal of 3 bases from V and 5 bases from J, the junction contained 19 bases not matched to a gene. Germline CDR1 is KGHDR and CDR2 is SFDVKD. For the CDR3, the DNA is TGTGCCACCAGTGATCCCCAGGGGAGCGGGAGGGCCGGAGGAAAAGATACGCAGTATTTT. This codes for CATSDPQGSGRAGGKDTQYF.

V usage is TRBV10-1 and J usage is TRBJ1-1; no firm D call. Per germline, CDR1 WNHNN and CDR2 SYGVQD (reference sequence). The CDR3 consists of 12 residues. Trimming removed 2 bases at V and 8 bases at J, with 9 bases between. The CDR3: CASSEAGREAFF. CDR3 DNA sequence: TGCGCCAGCAGTGAGGCTGGCAGAGAAGCTTTCTTT.

The chain employs TRBV7-9 and TRBJ2-1, with 7 bases matching TRBD1. The junction had 5 bases not matched to a gene; V was cut back by 3 bases and J by 3 bases. This CDR3 spans 15 amino acids. The germline gives CDR1 SEHNR, CDR2 FQNEAQ (reference sequence). The CDR3 nucleotides read TGTGCCAGCAGCTTCTTTGGGGACAGCTACAATGAGCAGTTCTTC. Residues: CASSFFGDSYNEQFF.

The V gene is TRBV18, the J gene TRBJ2-5, with D possibly matching TRBD1 (7 bases). The V gene's germline CDR1 is KGHSH and CDR2 LQKENI. The CDR3 totals 16 residues. V lost 3 bases and J lost 2, with 16 bases in between. The CDR3 region is CASSPRQGGTQETQYF. CDR3 coding DNA: TGTGCCAGCTCACCGCGGCAGGGGGGCACTCAAGAGACCCAGTACTTC.

The CDR3 here is CASSLGRGQETQYF. The CDR3 coding sequence is TGCGCCAGCAGCTTGGGACGGGGCCAAGAGACCCAGTACTTC. This chain links TRBV5-1 with TRBJ2-5, with a weak D call TRBD2 (5 bases). This CDR3 is 14 amino acids long. Germline V gene lookup returns CDR1 SGHRS and CDR2 YFSETQ. The V and J ends lost 0 bases and 1 base respectively, with 7 bases between them.

This clone occurred once. The chain carries TRBV12-3 or TRBV12-4 and TRBJ1-1, with a possible D match to TRBD1 (5 bases). The CDR3 extends over 13 amino acids. The V end was cut by 8 bases, the J end by 1 base, with 11 bases between. The CDR3 region is CASRGVSNTEAFF. For the CDR3, the DNA is TGTGCCAGCCGGGGGGTTTCGAACACTGAAGCTTTCTTT.

The gene calls are TRBV19 and TRBJ2-3; TRBD1 aligns across 8 bases. The CDR3 runs 17 residues. Per germline, CDR1 LNHDA and CDR2 SQIVND (reference sequence). V lost 0 bases and J lost 2; bases outside the gene matches: 7. The CDR3 loop is CASSIDAGTGNTDTQYF. CDR3 sequence (DNA): TGTGCCAGTAGTATAGACGCCGGGACAGGCAACACAGATACGCAGTATTTT.

The J gene is TRBJ2-1, the V gene TRBV28; TRBD2 agrees at 9 bases. V gave up 7 bases and J gave up 6 bases; unmatched junction bases: 13. The CDR3 consists of 16 residues. The germline CDR1 and CDR2 sequences are MDHEN and SYDVKM. The CDR3 reads CASNFVGGRASNEQFF. The CDR3, as DNA: TGTGCCAGCAATTTTGTGGGCGGGAGGGCTTCCAATGAGCAGTTCTTC.

This chain connects TRBV30 to TRBJ1-5; a weak D match, TRBD1 (6 bases). The CDR3 spans 15 residues. Germline V lookup: CDR1 GTSNPN, CDR2 SVGIG (reference sequence). V shed 2 bases and J shed 3 bases, with 14 bases lying between them. CDR3 sequence reads: CAWSFPGQNNQPQHF. The CDR3 DNA is TGTGCCTGGAGTTTCCCCGGACAGAACAATCAGCCCCAGCATTTT.

This chain joins TRBV24-1 and TRBJ1-1; TRBD1 agrees at 8 bases. Unmatched junction bases numbered 7, after V lost 4 bases and J lost 1 base. The CDR3 is made up of 16 amino acids. Germline V CDR1 and CDR2: KGHDR, SFDVKD. The CDR3 is CATSEAGGAGNTEAFF. The CDR3 DNA is TGTGCCACCAGTGAGGCAGGGGGCGCTGGGAACACTGAAGCTTTCTTT.

The rearrangement uses TRBV6-5 and TRBJ1-4; D ambiguous. V was trimmed by 4 bases and J by 10 bases, leaving 13 bases between them. The CDR3 extends over 13 amino acids. Germline V CDR1 and CDR2: MNHEY, SVGAGI. CDR3 sequence reads: CASSSVNRGKLFF. The CDR3 coding sequence is TGTGCCAGCAGTTCCGTGAACCGCGGAAAACTGTTTTTT.

This chain uses TRBV9 with TRBJ1-6; TRBD1 matches at 12 bases. This CDR3 is 17 amino acids long. Trimming took 6 bases from V and 8 from J; bases not matched to a gene: 12. Germline CDR1 and CDR2: SGDLS and YYNGEE. DNA for the CDR3: TGTGCCAGCACCGACCGCCCGGGACAGGGGGCTGATTCACCCCTCCACTTT. Its protein product is CASTDRPGQGADSPLHF.

Here the CDR3 reads CASSFRTGSTDTQYF. The CDR3, as DNA: TGTGCCAGCAGCTTCAGGACAGGGAGCACAGATACGCAGTATTTT. V gene TRBV7-9 combines with J gene TRBJ2-3, with 8 nucleotides matching TRBD1. Looked up from germline, CDR1 is SEHNR and CDR2 is FQNEAQ (reference sequence). V lost 3 bases, J lost 0 bases, and 2 bases stayed unmatched. CDR3 length: 15 residues.

This chain joins TRBV5-1 and TRBJ2-3; 11 nucleotides agree with TRBD2. The ends lost 4 bases at V and 5 bases at J; junction bases unmatched: 6. CDR3 length: 15 amino acids. Germline lookup yields CDR1 SGHRS and CDR2 YFSETQ. The CDR3 DNA sequence: TGCGCCAGCAGCCCTACTAGCGGGAGTGGAGATACGCAGTATTTT. Translating gives CASSPTSGSGDTQYF.

V and J are TRBV13 and TRBJ2-1; D is perhaps TRBD2 (6 bases). The CDR3 contains 14 residues. Germline V CDR1 and CDR2: PRHDT, FYEKMQ (reference sequence). Trimming shortened V by 5 bases and J by 12 bases, and 20 bases separated the two germline ends. The CDR3 spells CASSPGTASSMQFF. The CDR3, as DNA: TGTGCCAGCAGCCCCGGGACTGCCTCGTCGATGCAGTTCTTC.

The rearrangement joins TRBV6-1 to TRBJ1-6; possible D gene TRBD1, 5 bases. V lost 0 bases and J 6 bases, leaving 9 bases between the germline ends. CDR3 length: 15 amino acids. The germline V gene encodes CDR1 MNHNS and CDR2 SASEGT. CDR3 sequence reads: CASSEALTANSPLHF. CDR3 bases: TGTGCCAGCAGTGAAGCTCTGACAGCTAATTCACCCCTCCACTTT.

The rearrangement links TRBV30 to TRBJ2-1, with a weak D call TRBD2 (6 bases). Trimming cost V 5 bases and J 0 bases, with 11 bases left between them. The germline CDR1 and CDR2 sequences are GTSNPN and SVGIG (reference sequence). This CDR3 is 14 amino acids long. CDR3 in DNA: TGTGCCTGGGGGGACTTCCACTCCTACAATGAGCAGTTCTTC. Residues: CAWGDFHSYNEQFF.

About this clone: In the same sample, other DNA sequences code for this CDR3. This sequence joins TRBV6-5 and TRBJ1-2; the match to TRBD1 covers 7 bases. Germline assignment: CDR1 MNHEY and CDR2 SVGAGI. This CDR3 is built from 13 residues. V trimming: 5 bases; J trimming: 3 bases; junction bases outside the gene matches: 3. The CDR3: CASSPTGDYGYTF. The CDR3 DNA reads as TGTGCCAGCAGTCCCACAGGGGACTATGGCTACACCTTC.

V and J are TRBV7-6 and TRBJ2-5; 12 nucleotides match TRBD2. Germline V CDR1 and CDR2: SGHVS, FNYEAQ. The V segment lost 1 base and the J segment 2 bases; nucleotides outside the gene matches: 2. This CDR3 spans 16 amino acids. CDR3 region: CASSLGLAGGQETQYF. The CDR3 DNA follows: TGTGCCAGCAGCTTAGGGCTAGCGGGAGGGCAAGAGACCCAGTACTTC.

This chain links TRBV28 with TRBJ2-2; TRBD2 matches 10 bases. There are 14 residues in the CDR3. Germline trimming cut 5 bases from V and 7 bases from J; bases unmatched to any gene: 4. The germline gives CDR1 MDHEN, CDR2 SYDVKM. CDR3: CASSSGGADGELFF. In DNA, the CDR3 is TGTGCCAGCAGTAGCGGGGGGGCCGACGGGGAGCTGTTTTTT.

The chain joins TRBV19 to TRBJ2-7; no firm D call. The V end was cut by 6 bases, the J end by 3 bases, with 18 bases between. The CDR3 loop spans 15 amino acids. Germline CDR1 and CDR2: LNHDA and SQIVND (reference sequence). The CDR3 loop is CASRPGGGTIYEQYF. CDR3 nucleotide sequence: TGTGCCAGTAGGCCGGGTGGCGGAACTATCTACGAGCAGTACTTC.

The chain combines TRBV7-6 with TRBJ2-1; 7 bases agree with TRBD2. After removal of 5 bases from V and 5 bases from J, the junction contained 6 bases not matched to a gene. The CDR3 loop spans 14 amino acids. Germline V CDR1 and CDR2: SGHVS, FNYEAQ. The CDR3 nucleotides read TGTGCCAGCAGCCAAATAGCGGGCAACAATGAGCAGTTCTTC. This codes for CASSQIAGNNEQFF. The full variable domain, rest sourced from reference TRBV7-6 and TRBJ2-1, is GAGVSQSPRYKVTKRGQDVALRCDPISGHVSLYWYRQALGQGPEFLTYFNYEAQQDKSGLPNDRFSAERPEGSISTLTIQRTEQRDSAMYRCASSQIAGNNEQFFGPGTRLTVL.

The gene calls are TRBV10-1 and TRBJ2-3; tentatively, D is TRBD2 (5 bases). Trimming removed 5 bases from V and 6 bases from J, with 9 bases in between. CDR1 is WNHNN, CDR2 SYGVQD, per germline (reference sequence). The CDR3 is 12 amino acids. The CDR3 loop reads CASSPGSDTQYF. The DNA for the CDR3 is TGCGCCAGCAGTCCGGGGAGTGATACGCAGTATTTT.

V usage is TRBV10-2 and J usage is TRBJ2-5, with 12 bases fitting TRBD1. V was clipped by 3 bases and J by 4 bases; unmatched bases: 9. This CDR3 region has 17 residues. Germline V gene lookup returns CDR1 WSHSY and CDR2 SAAADI. CDR3 sequence: CASSEGKGQGATETQYF. The CDR3 nucleotides read TGCGCCAGCAGTGAAGGGAAGGGACAGGGGGCGACAGAGACCCAGTACTTC.

The V gene is TRBV7-9, the J gene TRBJ1-2; a possible D gene is TRBD1 (5 bases). Germline V lookup: CDR1 SEHNR, CDR2 FQNEAQ (reference sequence). The CDR3 length is 11 residues. Trimming left V 7 bases short and J 6 bases short, with 9 bases between. Here the CDR3 DNA reads TGTGCCAGCAACCAGGGCGATGGCTACACCTTC. The encoded protein is CASNQGDGYTF.

The chain combines TRBV28 with TRBJ2-1, with D perhaps TRBD2 (6 bases). Germline CDR1 reads MDHEN; CDR2 reads SYDVKM. V was clipped by 2 bases and J by 2 bases, with 7 bases between them. The CDR3 consists of 14 residues. The CDR3 region has the DNA TGTGCCAGCAGTTTACGGGAGCCCTACAATGAGCAGTTCTTC. Protein: CASSLREPYNEQFF.